This entry is about one T cell receptor beta chain. The junction departs from the called germline gene at one end, perhaps through a read error. MiXCR, run by TCRdb on the multiplex PCR reads, gives a single entry per CDR3 protein. The data hold approximately 45,000 distinct CDR3 sequences, with about 21% observed a single time. This entry is derived from a study of breast tumors, draining lymph nodes, adjacent tissues. Germline assignment: CDR1 SGHNT and CDR2 YYREEE (reference sequence). This CDR3 region has 15 residues. This receptor was identified in a female donor with breast cancer. Some clones in this sample may be carry-over from other donors' samples. Sample: breast tumor tissue. The chain recombines TRBV5-4 with TRBJ2-1; 8 bases are a match to TRBD1. The CDR3 loop reads CASSRKDRAYNKQFF. CDR3 bases: TGTGCCAGCAGCCGGAAGGACAGGGCCTACAATAAGCAGTTCTTC.